Here is one T cell receptor beta chain with its context. Its specificity is not known. Produced via immunoSEQ multiplex PCR; TCRdb's table is partial and in-frame only. The sample has over 200,000 clones, 80% to 90% seen once; the top ten hold 2.9%. The data derive from a study of cytomegalovirus exposure and HLA in healthy donors. V lost 4 bases, J lost 2 bases, and 8 bases stayed unmatched. CDR3 length: 16 amino acids. CDR1 is MNHEY, CDR2 SVGAGI, per germline. The study's findings and limits: Reportedly, cytomegalovirus status was diagnosed with high sensitivity and specificity. The tendency of first-cohort TCR clusters to co-occur in the 90 to 150 validation repertoires was the finding of a later analysis. The listing of 150 to 200 TCR beta chains classed them as cytomegalovirus-associated. Most TCR sequences showed up rarely, but some public TCRs showed up in many donors.

The V and J genes are TRBV6-5 and TRBJ2-3, with 8 bases fitting TRBD2. The source material was PBMCs. This sequence originates from a woman between 18 and 29 years old in good health and CMV-seronegative. Here the CDR3 DNA reads TGTGCCAGCAGTTCCCCAGTAGCGGGGAACACAGATACGCAGTATTTT. It specifies CASSSPVAGNTDTQYF.